A single sample gave rise to the 2 T cell receptor beta chains below, sequenced in a study of control samples from healthy donors and cancer patients (TCRdb year 2020). The library came from the immunoSEQ multiplex PCR assay. Held by TCRdb, this immuneACCESS table contains in-frame sequences only and omits some clones. Under half of the omission traces to an unresolved V gene where checked; the cause of the rest is unknown. The sample profile shows about 61,000 clones; around 87% of them were found once. The ten biggest clones cover 5.5% to 7% of the sample. The sequenced sample was PBMCs. Source of these receptors: a man between 60 and 70 years old with colorectal cancer.

The gene calls are TRBV28 and TRBJ2-3; D is ambiguous. The germline V and J ends were trimmed by 6 bases and 8 bases, with 24 bases remaining between them. In germline, CDR1 is MDHEN, CDR2 SYDVKM. The CDR3 is 16 residues long. CDR3 coding DNA: TGTGCCAGCAGCTCAGCCGGGCCCAGAGGTCCGGGTACGCAGTATTTT. Translated: CASSSAGPRGPGTQYF.

This chain connects TRBV4-2 to TRBJ1-5, with D uncertain. The CDR3 is made up of 13 amino acids. With 4 bases removed from V and 6 bases from J, the gap between germline ends came to 10 bases. Germline values: CDR1 LGHNA, CDR2 YNFKEQ. The CDR3 nucleotides read TGTGCCAGCAGCCCCAACGCGGGTCAGCCCCAGCATTTT. This translates into CASSPNAGQPQHF.